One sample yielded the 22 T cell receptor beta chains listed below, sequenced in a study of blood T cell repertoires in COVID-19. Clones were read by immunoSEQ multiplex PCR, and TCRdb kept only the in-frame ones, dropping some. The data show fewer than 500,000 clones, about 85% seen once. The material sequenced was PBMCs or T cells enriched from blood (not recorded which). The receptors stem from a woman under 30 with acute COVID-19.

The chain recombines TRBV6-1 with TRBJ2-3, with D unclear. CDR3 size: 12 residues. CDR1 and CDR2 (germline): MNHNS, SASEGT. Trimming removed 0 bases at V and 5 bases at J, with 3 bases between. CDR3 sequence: CASSEAIDTQYF. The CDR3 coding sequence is TGTGCCAGCAGTGAAGCTATAGATACGCAGTATTTT.

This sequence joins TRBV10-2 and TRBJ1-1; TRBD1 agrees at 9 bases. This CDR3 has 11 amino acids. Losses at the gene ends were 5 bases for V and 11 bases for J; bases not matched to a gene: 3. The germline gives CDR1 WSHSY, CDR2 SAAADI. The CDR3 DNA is TGCGCCAGCAGTTCGGGGACAGGGGCTTTCTTT. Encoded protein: CASSSGTGAFF.

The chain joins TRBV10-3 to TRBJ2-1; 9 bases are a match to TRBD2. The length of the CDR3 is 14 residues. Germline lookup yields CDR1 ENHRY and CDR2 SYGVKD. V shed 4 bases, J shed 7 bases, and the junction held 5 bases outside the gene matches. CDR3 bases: TGTGCCATCAGTGGAGGCGGGAGGGCAAATGAGCAGTTCTTC. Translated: CAISGGGRANEQFF.

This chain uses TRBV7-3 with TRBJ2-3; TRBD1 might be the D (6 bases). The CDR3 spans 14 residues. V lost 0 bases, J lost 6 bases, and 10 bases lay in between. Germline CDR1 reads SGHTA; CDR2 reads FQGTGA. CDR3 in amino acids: CASSLTQGWDTQYF. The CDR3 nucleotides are TGTGCCAGCAGCTTAACGCAGGGGTGGGATACGCAGTATTTT.

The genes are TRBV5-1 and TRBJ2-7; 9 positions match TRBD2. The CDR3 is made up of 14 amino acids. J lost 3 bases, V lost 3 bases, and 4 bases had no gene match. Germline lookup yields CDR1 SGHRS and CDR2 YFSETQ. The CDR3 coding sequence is TGCGCCAGCAGCTCTAGCGGGATCAACTACGAGCAGTACTTC. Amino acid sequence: CASSSSGINYEQYF.

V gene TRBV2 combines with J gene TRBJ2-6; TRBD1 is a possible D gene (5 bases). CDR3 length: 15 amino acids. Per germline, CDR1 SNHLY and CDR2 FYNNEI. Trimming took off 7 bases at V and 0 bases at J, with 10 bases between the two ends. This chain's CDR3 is CASTTGNSGANVLTF. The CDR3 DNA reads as TGTGCCAGCACCACAGGAAACTCTGGGGCCAACGTCCTGACTTTC.

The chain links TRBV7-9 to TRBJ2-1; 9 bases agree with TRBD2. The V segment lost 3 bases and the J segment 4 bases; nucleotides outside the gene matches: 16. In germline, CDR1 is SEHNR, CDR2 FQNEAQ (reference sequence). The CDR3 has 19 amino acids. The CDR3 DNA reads TGTGCCAGCAGCTTTTCAAGCCTTCAGCGGGGGGAACTTTACAATGAGCAGTTCTTC. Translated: CASSFSSLQRGELYNEQFF.

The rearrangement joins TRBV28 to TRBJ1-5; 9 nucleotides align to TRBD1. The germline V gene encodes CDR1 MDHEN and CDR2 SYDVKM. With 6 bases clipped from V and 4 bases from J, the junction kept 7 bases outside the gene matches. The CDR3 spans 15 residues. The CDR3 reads CASRTGQGINQPQHF. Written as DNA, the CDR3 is TGTGCCAGCAGAACAGGACAGGGGATAAATCAGCCCCAGCATTTT.

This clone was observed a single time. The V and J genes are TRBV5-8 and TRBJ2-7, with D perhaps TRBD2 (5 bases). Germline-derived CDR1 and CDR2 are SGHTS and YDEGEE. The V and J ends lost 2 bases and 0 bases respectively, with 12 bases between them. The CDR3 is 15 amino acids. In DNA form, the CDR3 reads TGTGCCAGCAGCTTAGCGGCTCGAAGCTCCTACGAGCAGTACTTC. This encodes CASSLAARSSYEQYF.

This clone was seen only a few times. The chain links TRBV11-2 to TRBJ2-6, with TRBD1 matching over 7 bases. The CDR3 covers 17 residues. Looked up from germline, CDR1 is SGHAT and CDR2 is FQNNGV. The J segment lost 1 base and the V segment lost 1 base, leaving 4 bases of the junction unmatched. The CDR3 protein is CASSLAQGDSGANVLTF. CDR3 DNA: TGTGCCAGCAGCTTAGCCCAGGGGGATTCTGGGGCCAACGTCCTGACTTTC.

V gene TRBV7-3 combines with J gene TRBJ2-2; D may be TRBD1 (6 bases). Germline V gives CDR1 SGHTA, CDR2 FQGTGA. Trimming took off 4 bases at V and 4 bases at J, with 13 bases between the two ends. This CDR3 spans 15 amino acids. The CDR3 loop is CASSSSGAGTGELFF. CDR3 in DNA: TGTGCCAGCAGCTCGTCAGGGGCCGGCACCGGGGAGCTGTTTTTT.

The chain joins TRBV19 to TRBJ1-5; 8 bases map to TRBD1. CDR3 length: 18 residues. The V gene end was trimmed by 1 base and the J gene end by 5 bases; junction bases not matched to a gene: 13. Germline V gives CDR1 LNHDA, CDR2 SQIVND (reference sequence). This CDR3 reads CASSIVFSGQVLDQPQHF. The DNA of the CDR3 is TGTGCCAGTAGTATAGTATTTTCGGGACAGGTTCTAGATCAGCCCCAGCATTTT.

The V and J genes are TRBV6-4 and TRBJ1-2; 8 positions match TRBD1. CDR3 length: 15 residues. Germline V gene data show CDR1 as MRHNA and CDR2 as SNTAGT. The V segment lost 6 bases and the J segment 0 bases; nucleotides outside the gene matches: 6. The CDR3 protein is CASRPEQGANYGYTF. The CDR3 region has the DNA TGTGCCAGCAGACCCGAACAGGGGGCTAACTATGGCTACACCTTC.

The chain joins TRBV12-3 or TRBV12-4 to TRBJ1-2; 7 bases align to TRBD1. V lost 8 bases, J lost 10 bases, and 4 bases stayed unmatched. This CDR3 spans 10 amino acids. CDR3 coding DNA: TGTGCCAGCGGCGGACAGGACTACACCTTC. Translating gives CASGGQDYTF.

CDR3 residues: CASSGGQGYTEAFF. CDR3 sequence (DNA): TGTGCCAGCAGCGGGGGACAGGGCTACACTGAAGCTTTCTTT. The J gene is TRBJ1-1, the V gene TRBV9, with TRBD1 matching over 9 bases. There are 14 residues in the CDR3. The ends lost 3 bases at V and 3 bases at J; junction bases unmatched: 3. Germline assignment: CDR1 SGDLS and CDR2 YYNGEE.

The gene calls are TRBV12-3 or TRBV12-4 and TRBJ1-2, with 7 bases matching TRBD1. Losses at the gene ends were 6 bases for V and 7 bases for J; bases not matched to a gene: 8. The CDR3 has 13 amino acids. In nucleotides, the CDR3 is TGTGCCAGCAGAACAGGACAGGTCGGTGGCTACACCTTC. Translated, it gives CASRTGQVGGYTF.

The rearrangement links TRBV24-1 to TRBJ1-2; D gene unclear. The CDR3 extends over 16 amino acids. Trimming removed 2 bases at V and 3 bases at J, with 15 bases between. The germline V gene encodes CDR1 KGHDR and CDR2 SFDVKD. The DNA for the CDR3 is TGTGCCACCAGTGATTCTCCTGGGCCAGATCACTATGGCTACACCTTC. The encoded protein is CATSDSPGPDHYGYTF.

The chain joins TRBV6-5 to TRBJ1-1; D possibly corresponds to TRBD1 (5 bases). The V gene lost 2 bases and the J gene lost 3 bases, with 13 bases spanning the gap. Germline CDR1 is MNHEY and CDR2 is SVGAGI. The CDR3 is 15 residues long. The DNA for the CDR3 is TGTGCCAGCAGTTACCTCGGGACTTGGGACACTGAAGCTTTCTTT. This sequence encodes CASSYLGTWDTEAFF.

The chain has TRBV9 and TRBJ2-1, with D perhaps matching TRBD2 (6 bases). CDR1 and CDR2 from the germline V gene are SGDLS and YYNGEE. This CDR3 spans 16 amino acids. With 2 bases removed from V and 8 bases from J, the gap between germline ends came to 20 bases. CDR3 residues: CASSVPRDLRRDEQFF. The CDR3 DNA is TGTGCCAGCAGCGTCCCCAGGGACTTAAGGAGGGATGAGCAGTTCTTC.

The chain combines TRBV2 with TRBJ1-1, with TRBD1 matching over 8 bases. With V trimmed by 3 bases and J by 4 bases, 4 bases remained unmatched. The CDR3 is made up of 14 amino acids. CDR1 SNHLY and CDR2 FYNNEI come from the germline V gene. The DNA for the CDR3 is TGTGCCAGCAGTGACAGGGGGCAGGGCACTGAAGCTTTCTTT. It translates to CASSDRGQGTEAFF.

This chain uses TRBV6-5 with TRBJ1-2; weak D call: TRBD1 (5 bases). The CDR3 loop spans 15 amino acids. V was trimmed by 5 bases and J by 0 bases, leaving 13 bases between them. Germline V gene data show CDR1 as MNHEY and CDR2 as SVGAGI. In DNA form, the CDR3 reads TGTGCCAGCAGTAGTCCCGGAGGGGCTAACTATGGCTACACCTTC. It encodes CASSSPGGANYGYTF.

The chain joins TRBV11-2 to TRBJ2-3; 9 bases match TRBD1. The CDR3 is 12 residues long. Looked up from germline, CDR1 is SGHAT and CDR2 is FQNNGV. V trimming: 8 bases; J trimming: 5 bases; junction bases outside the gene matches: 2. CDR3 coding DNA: TGTGCCAGCTTGACAGGGGGAGATACGCAGTATTTT. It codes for CASLTGGDTQYF.